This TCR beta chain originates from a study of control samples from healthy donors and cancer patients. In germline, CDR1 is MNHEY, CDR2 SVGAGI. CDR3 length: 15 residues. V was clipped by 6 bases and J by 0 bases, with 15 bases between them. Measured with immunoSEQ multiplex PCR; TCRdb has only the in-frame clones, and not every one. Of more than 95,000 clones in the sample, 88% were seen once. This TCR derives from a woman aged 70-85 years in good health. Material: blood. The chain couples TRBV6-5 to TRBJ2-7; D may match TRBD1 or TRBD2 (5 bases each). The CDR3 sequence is CASRTGTGSSYEQYF. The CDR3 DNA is TGTGCCAGCAGAACCGGGACGGGATCCTCCTACGAGCAGTACTTC.